This TCR beta chain was captured by sequencing in a study of blood T cell repertoires in COVID-19. The overall study: Collection of acute and convalescent COVID-19 samples took place in the United States, Italy and Spain. PBMCs, B-cell-depleted T cells, or T cells provided the cDNA or gDNA that made up the material.

In the authors' methods: Reference gene primer amplification gave estimated nucleated cell counts. Some clones are missing from TCRdb's copy, which holds only in-frame ones; the method was immunoSEQ multiplex PCR. V and J calls and clone size are copied from that table; D and trimming were computed from the DNA. The table has under 300,000 clones, 70% to 90% seen once. Germline V gene sequence: CDR1 MGHRA, CDR2 YSYEKL. The J segment lost 4 bases and the V segment lost 3 bases, leaving 8 bases of the junction unmatched. The CDR3 runs 16 residues. Sequences were obtained from peripheral blood. The receptor was derived from a woman aged 40 to 49 with acute or convalescent COVID-19. The V and J genes are TRBV4-1 and TRBJ2-5; TRBD2 agrees at 10 bases. This chain's CDR3 is CASSQGLAGDGETQYF. CDR3 in DNA: TGCGCCAGCAGCCAGGGTCTAGCGGGGGACGGAGAGACCCAGTACTTC.